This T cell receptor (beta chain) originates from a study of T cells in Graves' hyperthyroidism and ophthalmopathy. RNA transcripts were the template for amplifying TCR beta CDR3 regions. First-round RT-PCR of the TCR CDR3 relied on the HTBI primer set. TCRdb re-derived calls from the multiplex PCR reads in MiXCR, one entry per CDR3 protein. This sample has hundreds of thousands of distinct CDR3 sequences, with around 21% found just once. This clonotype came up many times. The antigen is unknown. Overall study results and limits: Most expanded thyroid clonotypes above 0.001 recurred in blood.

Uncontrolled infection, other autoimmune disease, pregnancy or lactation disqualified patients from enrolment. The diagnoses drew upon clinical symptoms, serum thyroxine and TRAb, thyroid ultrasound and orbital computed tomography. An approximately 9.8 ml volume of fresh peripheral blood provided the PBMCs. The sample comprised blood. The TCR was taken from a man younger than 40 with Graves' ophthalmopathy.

CDR3 DNA sequence: TGTGCCAGCAGCTTAATGGACGGGATAAATGAGCAGTTCTTC. Its protein is CASSLMDGINEQFF. The chain recombines TRBV7-3 with TRBJ2-1; D possibly corresponds to TRBD2 (5 bases). Trimming removed 1 base from V and 7 bases from J, with 11 bases in between. Per the germline V gene, CDR1 is SGHTA and CDR2 is FQGTGA. The CDR3 spans 14 residues.